The source of this TCR beta chain is a study of blood T cell repertoires in COVID-19. Study-level background: Samples of COVID-19 (acute and convalescent) were obtained from the United States, Italy and Spain.

The V and J ends lost 3 bases and 4 bases respectively, with 13 bases between them. The CDR3 runs 14 residues. The germline CDR1 and CDR2 sequences are LNHDA and SQIVND (reference sequence). As handled by the study authors: Scientists estimated how many nucleated cells there were by amplifying reference gene primers. Repertoires were generated with immunoSEQ multiplex PCR, while TCRdb's copy carries only in-frame clones and drops some. The D gene and trimming were derived from the DNA, and the V and J assignments and clone size from that table. The sample gives about 350,000 clones, over 70% of which show up once; just under 6.5% is in the top ten. This clone was detected a few times.

The sample consisted of peripheral blood. The clonotype comes from a woman aged 50 to 65 with COVID-19, enrolled during active disease. This chain uses TRBV19 with TRBJ2-7, with a weak D call TRBD2 (5 bases). CDR3 nucleotide sequence: TGTGCCAGTAGTATGGTCGGGAACCCTTACGAGCAGTACTTC. Its translation: CASSMVGNPYEQYF.